A single sample is the source of the 32 T cell receptor beta chains below, sequenced in a study of cytomegalovirus exposure and HLA in healthy donors. Amplification used 60 Vbeta primers and 13 Jbeta primers. TCRdb's copy holds only in-frame clones and misses some; the assay was immunoSEQ multiplex PCR. The listing contains 50,000 or so clones. Sequencing was done on a sample of PBMCs. These receptors came from a woman under 30 in good health and CMV-seronegative.

The V gene is TRBV5-1, the J gene TRBJ1-4; D possibly corresponds to TRBD1 (5 bases). The germline V and J ends were trimmed by 4 bases and 8 bases, with 15 bases remaining between them. The CDR3 sequence is 14 residues long. The V gene's germline CDR1 is SGHRS and CDR2 YFSETQ. In DNA, the CDR3 is TGCGCCAGCAGCCCAGGGAGGGGAGGGGAAAAACTGTTTTTT. Its translation: CASSPGRGGEKLFF.

The genes are TRBV7-9 and TRBJ2-7; 7 bases agree with TRBD1. J was trimmed by 4 bases and V by 5 bases; bases with no gene match: 11. The CDR3 is made up of 15 amino acids. CDR1 is SEHNR and CDR2 is FQNEAQ in the germline V gene (reference sequence). The CDR3 sequence: CASSPRTGLGYEQYF. DNA for the CDR3: TGTGCCAGCAGCCCCCGGACAGGTCTCGGGTACGAGCAGTACTTC.

The chain carries TRBV19 and TRBJ1-6, with 8 bases fitting TRBD1. The CDR3 loop spans 15 amino acids. The germline gives CDR1 LNHDA, CDR2 SQIVND (reference sequence). The trim removed 7 bases at V and 10 bases at J, leaving 12 bases unmatched. The CDR3 sequence is CASTNNRGVGSPLHF. The CDR3 DNA follows: TGTGCCAGTACCAACAACAGGGGGGTGGGCTCACCCCTCCACTTT.

The chain has TRBV4-2 and TRBJ2-6, with D maybe TRBD1 (6 bases). Germline CDR1 and CDR2: LGHNA and YNFKEQ. V lost 0 bases to trimming and J lost 2 bases, with 8 bases between them. The CDR3 contains 16 residues. The CDR3 coding sequence is TGTGCCAGCAGCCAAGATTCAGGGGCTGGGGCCAACGTCCTGACTTTC. Protein: CASSQDSGAGANVLTF.

J is TRBJ2-5 and V is TRBV6-6; 10 bases match TRBD2. Trimming cost V 6 bases and J 5 bases; bases outside gene matches: 9. The CDR3 totals 15 residues. Germline V CDR1 and CDR2: MNHNY, SVGAGI (reference sequence). The CDR3 DNA follows: TGTGCCAGCAGGAAAGCGGGGGGGGCCCGGGAGACCCAGTACTTC. It is translated as CASRKAGGARETQYF.

V gene TRBV4-1 combines with J gene TRBJ2-7; D is uncertain. Per germline, CDR1 MGHRA and CDR2 YSYEKL. The CDR3 runs to 14 residues. V lost 4 bases, J lost 5 bases, and 15 bases lay in between. The CDR3 here is CASSRAQGDDEQYF. The CDR3 DNA reads TGCGCCAGCAGCCGGGCCCAAGGCGATGACGAGCAGTACTTC.

V gene TRBV6-5 combines with J gene TRBJ1-4; 8 positions agree with TRBD1. CDR3 size: 14 residues. Trimming at V came to 3 bases and at J to 7 bases, leaving 4 bases not matched to a gene. CDR1 and CDR2 from the germline V gene are MNHEY and SVGAGI. Here the CDR3 reads CASSYQGAGEKLFF. Here the CDR3 DNA reads TGTGCCAGCAGTTATCAGGGGGCGGGTGAAAAACTGTTTTTT.

This rearrangement joins TRBV29-1 to TRBJ2-1, with no clear D. The V end was cut by 0 bases, the J end by 2 bases, with 14 bases between. Germline CDR1 SQVTM, CDR2 ANQGSEA. The CDR3 spans 16 residues. The CDR3 sequence: CSVEDKFVSPYNEQFF. In nucleotides, the CDR3 is TGCAGCGTTGAAGACAAGTTCGTAAGCCCCTACAATGAGCAGTTCTTC.

The chain links TRBV9 to TRBJ1-2; 7 bases agree with TRBD1. V shed 0 bases, J shed 7 bases, and the junction held 3 bases outside the gene matches. From germline, CDR1 is SGDLS and CDR2 YYNGEE. The length of the CDR3 is 13 residues. The CDR3 here is CASSVGRGIGYTF. DNA for the CDR3: TGTGCCAGCAGCGTAGGCAGGGGGATTGGCTACACCTTC.

This rearrangement joins TRBV5-1 to TRBJ1-5; possibly TRBD1 for D (5 bases). Trimming stripped 1 base from V and 0 bases from J, with 11 bases between. Germline CDR1 reads SGHRS; CDR2 reads YFSETQ. CDR3 length: 16 residues. The CDR3 loop is CASSLQGSYSNQPQHF. The CDR3, as DNA: TGCGCCAGCAGCTTGCAGGGCAGCTATAGCAATCAGCCCCAGCATTTT. Drawing the rest from reference TRBV5-1 and TRBJ1-5, the complete variable domain is KAGVTQTPRYLIKTRGQQVTLSCSPISGHRSVSWYQQTPGQGLQFLFEYFSETQRNKGNFPGRFSGRQFSNSRSEMNVSTLELGDSALYLCASSLQGSYSNQPQHFGDGTRLSIL.

The V gene is TRBV6-1, the J gene TRBJ2-5; 14 nucleotides line up with TRBD2. CDR1 and CDR2 from the germline V gene are MNHNS and SASEGT. J lost 4 bases, V lost 11 bases, and 6 bases had no gene match. The CDR3 sequence is 14 residues long. The CDR3 sequence: CAGGTSGGAETQYF. CDR3 DNA sequence: TGTGCCGGGGGGACTAGCGGGGGTGCAGAGACCCAGTACTTC.

The V and J genes are TRBV19 and TRBJ2-3; 9 nucleotides agree with TRBD2. The trim removed 3 bases at V and 5 bases at J, leaving 6 bases unmatched. Germline values: CDR1 LNHDA, CDR2 SQIVND (reference sequence). The CDR3 loop spans 15 amino acids. This chain's CDR3 is CASSITSGQGDTQYF. The CDR3 nucleotides are TGTGCCAGTAGTATTACTAGCGGGCAAGGAGATACGCAGTATTTT.

The chain joins TRBV28 to TRBJ1-5, with D tentatively TRBD1 (5 bases). This CDR3 has 15 residues. Trimming cost V 7 bases and J 4 bases, with 17 bases left between them. Per the germline V gene, CDR1 is MDHEN and CDR2 is SYDVKM. CDR3 coding DNA: TGTGCCAGCATACGGGGCGGGAAGGGGAATCAGCCCCAGCATTTT. Translation: CASIRGGKGNQPQHF.

Here the CDR3 reads CASSVGGGAVDNSPLHF. The CDR3 nucleotides are TGTGCCAGCAGCGTAGGTGGGGGGGCTGTAGATAATTCACCCCTCCACTTT. The chain couples TRBV9 to TRBJ1-6, with D tentatively TRBD1 (6 bases). V was pared by 0 bases and J by 5 bases, with 15 bases between. The germline V gene has CDR1 SGDLS and CDR2 YYNGEE. The CDR3 totals 17 residues.

This chain joins TRBV6-1 and TRBJ1-1, with D perhaps TRBD1 (5 bases). The CDR3 runs 13 residues. Trimming pared 8 bases from V and 7 bases from J, leaving 17 bases between. Germline values: CDR1 MNHNS, CDR2 SASEGT. Here the CDR3 reads CASSLDSHLEAFF. Here the CDR3 DNA reads TGTGCCAGCTCCCTCGACAGTCACCTTGAAGCTTTCTTT.

The chain combines TRBV5-1 with TRBJ1-1; 7 bases are a match to TRBD1. The J segment lost 7 bases and the V segment lost 9 bases, leaving 12 bases of the junction unmatched. CDR3 length: 13 residues. Germline assignment: CDR1 SGHRS and CDR2 YFSETQ. CDR3 bases: TGCGCCAACCCGACTACAGGGGAAGTTGAAGCTTTCTTT. Translated: CANPTTGEVEAFF.

The V and J genes are TRBV18 and TRBJ2-1; 7 bases are a match to TRBD1. Trimming took 3 bases from V and 4 from J; bases not matched to a gene: 15. CDR3 length: 18 amino acids. Germline CDR1 and CDR2: KGHSH and LQKENI. CDR3 region: CASSPLVGQADSYNEQFF. The DNA for the CDR3 is TGTGCCAGCTCACCCCTTGTCGGACAGGCCGATTCTTACAATGAGCAGTTCTTC.

Comments on this clone: At one of its ends the junction is not consistent with the germline gene, which may arise from a read error. The rearrangement links TRBV6-5 to TRBJ1-1; TRBD1 agrees at 8 bases. The CDR3 runs 11 residues. Germline CDR1 reads MNHEY; CDR2 reads SVGAGI. DNA of the CDR3: TGTGCCAGCAGTTCGACAGGGGTTCTTCTCTTT. Translation: CASSSTGVLLF.

The chain uses TRBV20-1 and TRBJ2-5; D is unresolved. The end of the DNA is better explained by TRBJ2-7, so the J call may be wrong. The germline V gene has CDR1 DFQATT and CDR2 SNEGSKA (reference sequence). The CDR3 length is 11 residues. Here the CDR3 reads CSASHGDEQYF. The CDR3 DNA reads TGCAGTGCATCCCATGGAGACGAGCAGTACTTC.

The chain uses TRBV11-3 and TRBJ2-7; a weak D match, TRBD2 (5 bases). The CDR3 covers 14 residues. Per germline, CDR1 SGHNT and CDR2 YENEEA. V lost 5 bases, J lost 8 bases, and 19 bases lay in between. The chain's CDR3 is CASSASGMTSKQYF. CDR3 coding DNA: TGTGCCAGCAGCGCCTCCGGGATGACCTCCAAGCAGTACTTC.

CDR3 in amino acids: CASSRTGVETQYF. The DNA for the CDR3 is TGTGCCAGCAGCCGGACAGGGGTCGAGACCCAGTACTTC. The rearrangement links TRBV11-2 to TRBJ2-5; 9 nucleotides match TRBD1. Per germline, CDR1 SGHAT and CDR2 FQNNGV. V gave up 5 bases and J gave up 5 bases; unmatched junction bases: 3. The CDR3 contains 13 residues. Combining the CDR3 with reference TRBV11-2 and TRBJ2-5 gives the whole variable domain EAGVAQSPRYKIIEKRQSVAFWCNPISGHATLYWYQQILGQGPKLLIQFQNNGVVDDSQLPKDRFSAERLKGVDSTLKIQPAKLEDSAVYLCASSRTGVETQYFGPGTRLLVL.

This sequence joins TRBV10-3 and TRBJ1-1; the D gene is possibly TRBD1 (5 bases). The CDR3 runs 14 residues. Trimming pared 3 bases from V and 3 bases from J, leaving 11 bases between. Per germline, CDR1 ENHRY and CDR2 SYGVKD. CDR3 nucleotide sequence: TGTGCCATCAGTGAACGGGGGGGTGACACTGAAGCTTTCTTT. Protein sequence: CAISERGGDTEAFF.

The V and J genes are TRBV5-1 and TRBJ2-5; 8 positions match TRBD1. Unmatched junction bases numbered 6, after V lost 7 bases and J lost 1 base. The CDR3 totals 14 residues. Per the germline V gene, CDR1 is SGHRS and CDR2 is YFSETQ. This CDR3 is CASRQGQGQETQYF. CDR3 DNA sequence: TGCGCCAGCCGCCAAGGACAGGGCCAAGAGACCCAGTACTTC.

V gene TRBV5-1 combines with J gene TRBJ2-7; D unclear. With 1 base removed from V and 3 bases from J, the gap between germline ends came to 11 bases. Germline-derived CDR1 and CDR2 are SGHRS and YFSETQ. The CDR3 has 14 residues. The CDR3 reads CASSLLVTRYEQYF. CDR3 DNA sequence: TGCGCCAGCAGCTTGTTGGTGACTCGCTACGAGCAGTACTTC.

About this clone: The junction departs from germline at one end; a sequencing error may be responsible. Distinct nucleotide sequences in the sample also encode this CDR3. The rearrangement uses TRBV7-6 and TRBJ1-6; a possible D gene is TRBD1 (5 bases). The CDR3 spans 15 residues. Germline V gene data show CDR1 as SGHVS and CDR2 as FNYEAQ. The CDR3 protein is CASSYHGGWDSPLHF. CDR3 sequence (DNA): TGTGCCAGCAGCTACCACGGGGGTTGGGATTCCCCCCTCCACTTT.

The chain couples TRBV6-6 to TRBJ2-7, with a possible D match to TRBD2 (5 bases). Germline loops: CDR1 MNHNY, CDR2 SVGAGI (reference sequence). Deletions cut 2 bases from V and 3 bases from J, with 11 bases between. This CDR3 contains 14 residues. CDR3 loop: CASSYGRGSYEQYF. CDR3 nucleotides: TGTGCCAGCAGTTACGGTAGAGGGAGCTACGAGCAGTACTTC.

The chain couples TRBV5-6 to TRBJ2-1; weak D call: TRBD1 (6 bases). V dropped 3 bases and J dropped 4 bases, with 14 bases sitting between them. CDR3 size: 15 residues. Germline CDR1 reads SGHDT; CDR2 reads YYEEEE. This CDR3 is CASSSRQDLYNEQFF. The CDR3 DNA sequence: TGTGCCAGCAGCTCCAGACAGGACCTATACAATGAGCAGTTCTTC.

This chain uses TRBV5-6 with TRBJ1-5; 11 bases agree with TRBD1. Germline CDR1 SGHDT, CDR2 YYEEEE. V shed 3 bases and J 5 bases; nucleotides not matched to a gene: 16. This CDR3 region has 19 residues. CDR3 region: CASSSYRDRGYGIYQPQHF. CDR3 sequence (DNA): TGTGCCAGCAGCTCATACCGGGACAGGGGGTATGGCATATATCAGCCCCAGCATTTT.

The chain joins TRBV19 to TRBJ1-6; D is perhaps TRBD1 (6 bases). V lost 9 bases to trimming and J lost 4 bases, with 10 bases between them. CDR1 and CDR2 (germline): LNHDA, SQIVND (reference sequence). The CDR3 is made up of 13 amino acids. CDR3 sequence reads: CARDSHYNSPLHF. In DNA, the CDR3 is TGTGCCAGGGACAGCCATTATAATTCACCCCTCCACTTT. The whole variable domain, remainder taken from reference TRBV19 and TRBJ1-6, is DGGITQSPKYLFRKEGQNVTLSCEQNLNHDAMYWYRQDPGQGLRLIYYSQIVNDFQKGDIAEGYSVSREKKESFPLTVTSAQKNPTAFYLCARDSHYNSPLHFGNGTRLTVT.

With regard to this clone: The germline gene is not matched at one end of the junction; a read error may be the cause. V gene TRBV2 combines with J gene TRBJ2-7, with D possibly matching TRBD2 (6 bases). The CDR3 covers 13 residues. Germline CDR1 SNHLY, CDR2 FYNNEI. DNA for the CDR3: TGTGCCAGCAGTGAAGCCAGGACTATTGAAGGCCCTTTC. Translated, it gives CASSEARTIEGPF. The full variable domain, rest sourced from reference TRBV2 and TRBJ2-7, is EPEVTQTPSHQVTQMGQEVILRCVPISNHLYFYWYRQILGQKVEFLVSFYNNEISEKSEIFDDQFSVERPDGSNFTLKIRSTKLEDSAMYFCASSEARTIEGPFGPGTRLTVT.

A remark on this clone: One junction end disagrees with the germline gene, perhaps due to a read error. The chain recombines TRBV18 with TRBJ1-3; D remains unclear. The CDR3 spans 16 residues. Germline CDR1 and CDR2: KGHSH and LQKENI. CDR3 DNA sequence: TGTGCCAGCGCACCGGGTCGAGGGAACTCTGGAAACACCATATATTTT. This translates into CASAPGRGNSGNTIYF.

J is TRBJ2-7 and V is TRBV11-3; 7 bases match TRBD1. The CDR3 contains 14 residues. V shed 5 bases and J 2 bases; nucleotides not matched to a gene: 6. Germline V gives CDR1 SGHNT, CDR2 YENEEA. This CDR3 reads CASSVNRGPYEQYF. The CDR3 DNA sequence: TGTGCCAGCAGCGTGAACAGGGGCCCCTACGAGCAGTACTTC.